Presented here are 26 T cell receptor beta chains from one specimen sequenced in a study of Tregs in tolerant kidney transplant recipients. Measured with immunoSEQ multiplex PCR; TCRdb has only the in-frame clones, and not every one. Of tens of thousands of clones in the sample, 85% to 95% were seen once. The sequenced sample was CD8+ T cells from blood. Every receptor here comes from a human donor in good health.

CDR3 sequence: CASSFEGDTEAFF. The CDR3, as DNA: TGTGCCAGCAGTTTCGAAGGGGACACTGAAGCTTTCTTT. This sequence joins TRBV27 and TRBJ1-1, with D possibly matching TRBD1 (5 bases). V lost 3 bases, J lost 3 bases, and 8 bases lay in between. The CDR3 consists of 13 residues. Germline V gene sequence: CDR1 MNHEY, CDR2 SMNVEV (reference sequence).

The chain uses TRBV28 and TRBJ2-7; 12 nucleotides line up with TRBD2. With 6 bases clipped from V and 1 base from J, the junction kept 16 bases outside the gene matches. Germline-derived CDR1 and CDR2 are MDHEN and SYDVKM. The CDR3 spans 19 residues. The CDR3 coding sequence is TGTGCCAGCAGCACCCCGCCCGGGACTAGCGGGTCCGGGTCCTACGAGCAGTACTTC. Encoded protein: CASSTPPGTSGSGSYEQYF.

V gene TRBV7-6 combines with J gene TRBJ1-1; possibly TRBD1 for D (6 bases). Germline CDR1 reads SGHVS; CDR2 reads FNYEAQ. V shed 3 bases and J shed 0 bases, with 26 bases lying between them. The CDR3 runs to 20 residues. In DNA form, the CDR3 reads TGTGCCAGCAGCTTGAATGGGGGCGACTCCCCGAGCGGTTTGAACACTGAAGCTTTCTTT. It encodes CASSLNGGDSPSGLNTEAFF.

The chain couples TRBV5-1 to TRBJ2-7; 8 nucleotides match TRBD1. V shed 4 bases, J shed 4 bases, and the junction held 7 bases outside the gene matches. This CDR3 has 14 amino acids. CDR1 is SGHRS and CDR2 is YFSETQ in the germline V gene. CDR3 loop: CASSEDREGYEQYF. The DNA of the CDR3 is TGCGCCAGCAGCGAGGACAGGGAAGGATACGAGCAGTACTTC.

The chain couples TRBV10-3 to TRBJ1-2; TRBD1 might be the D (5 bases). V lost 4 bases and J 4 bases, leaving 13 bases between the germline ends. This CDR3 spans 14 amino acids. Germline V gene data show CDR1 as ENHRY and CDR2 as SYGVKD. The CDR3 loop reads CAISGAGIGYGYTF. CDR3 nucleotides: TGTGCCATCAGTGGGGCAGGGATTGGCTATGGCTACACCTTC.

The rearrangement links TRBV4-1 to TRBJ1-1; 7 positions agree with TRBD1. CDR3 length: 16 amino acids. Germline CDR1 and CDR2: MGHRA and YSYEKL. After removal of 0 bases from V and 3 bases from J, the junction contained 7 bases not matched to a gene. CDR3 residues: CASSQDQSGTDTEAFF. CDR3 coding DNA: TGCGCCAGCAGCCAAGATCAATCCGGGACAGACACTGAAGCTTTCTTT.

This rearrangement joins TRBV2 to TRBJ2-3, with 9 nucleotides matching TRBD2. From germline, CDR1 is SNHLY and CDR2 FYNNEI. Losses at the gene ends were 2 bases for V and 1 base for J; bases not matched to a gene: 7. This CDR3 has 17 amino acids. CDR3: CASSEWRGGRGTDTQYF. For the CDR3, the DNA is TGTGCCAGCAGTGAATGGCGGGGGGGCCGGGGCACAGATACGCAGTATTTT. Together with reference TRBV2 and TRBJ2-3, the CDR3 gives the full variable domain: EPEVTQTPSHQVTQMGQEVILRCVPISNHLYFYWYRQILGQKVEFLVSFYNNEISEKSEIFDDQFSVERPDGSNFTLKIRSTKLEDSAMYFCASSEWRGGRGTDTQYFGPGTRLTVL.

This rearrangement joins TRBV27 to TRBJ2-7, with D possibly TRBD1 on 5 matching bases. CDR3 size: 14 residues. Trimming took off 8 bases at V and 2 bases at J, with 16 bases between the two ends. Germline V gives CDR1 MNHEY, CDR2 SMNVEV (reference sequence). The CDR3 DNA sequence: TGTGCCAGCGCCTTCATAGGGGAAACCTACGAGCAGTACTTC. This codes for CASAFIGETYEQYF.

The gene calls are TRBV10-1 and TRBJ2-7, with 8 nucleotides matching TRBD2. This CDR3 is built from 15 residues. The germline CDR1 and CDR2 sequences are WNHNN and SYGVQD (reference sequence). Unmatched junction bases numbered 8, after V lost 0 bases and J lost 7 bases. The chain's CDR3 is CASSESGLARGEQYF. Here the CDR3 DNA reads TGCGCCAGCAGTGAGTCCGGACTAGCAAGAGGGGAGCAGTACTTC.

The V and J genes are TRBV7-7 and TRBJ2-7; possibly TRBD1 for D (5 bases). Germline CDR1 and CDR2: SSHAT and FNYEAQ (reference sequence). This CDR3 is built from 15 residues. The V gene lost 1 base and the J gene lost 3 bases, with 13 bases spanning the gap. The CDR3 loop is CASSLGQGNNYEQYF. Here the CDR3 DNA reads TGTGCCAGCAGCTTAGGTCAGGGAAATAACTACGAGCAGTACTTC.

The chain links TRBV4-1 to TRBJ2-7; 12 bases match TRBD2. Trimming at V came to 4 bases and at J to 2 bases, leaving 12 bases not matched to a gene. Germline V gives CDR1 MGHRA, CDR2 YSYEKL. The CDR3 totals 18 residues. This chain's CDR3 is CASSPGTSGLRKPYEQYF. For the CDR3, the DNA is TGCGCCAGCAGCCCTGGGACTAGCGGGCTCAGGAAACCCTACGAGCAGTACTTC.

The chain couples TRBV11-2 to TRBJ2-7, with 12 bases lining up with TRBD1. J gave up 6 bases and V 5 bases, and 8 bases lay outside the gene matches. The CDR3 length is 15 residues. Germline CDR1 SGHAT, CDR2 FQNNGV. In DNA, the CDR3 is TGTGCCAGCAGCGCGGGACAGGGGGCGCTTGTCGAGCAGTACTTC. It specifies CASSAGQGALVEQYF.

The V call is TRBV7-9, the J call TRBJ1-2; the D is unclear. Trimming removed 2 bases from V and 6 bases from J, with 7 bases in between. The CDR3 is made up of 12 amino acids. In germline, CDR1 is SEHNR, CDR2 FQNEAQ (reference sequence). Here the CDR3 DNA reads TGTGCCAGCAGCTTATTTCGTGATGGCTACACCTTC. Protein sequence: CASSLFRDGYTF.

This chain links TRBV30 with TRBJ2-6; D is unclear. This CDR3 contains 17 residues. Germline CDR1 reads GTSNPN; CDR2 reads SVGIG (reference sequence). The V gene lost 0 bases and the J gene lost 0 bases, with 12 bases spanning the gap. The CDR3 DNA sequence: TGTGCCTGGAGTGTCCAGGCCCAATTCTCTGGGGCCAACGTCCTGACTTTC. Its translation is CAWSVQAQFSGANVLTF. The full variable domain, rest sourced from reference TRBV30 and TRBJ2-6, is SQTIHQWPATLVQPVGSPLSLECTVEGTSNPNLYWYRQAAGRGLQLLFYSVGIGQISSEVPQNLSASRPQDRQFILSSKKLLLSDSGFYLCAWSVQAQFSGANVLTFGAGSRLTVL.

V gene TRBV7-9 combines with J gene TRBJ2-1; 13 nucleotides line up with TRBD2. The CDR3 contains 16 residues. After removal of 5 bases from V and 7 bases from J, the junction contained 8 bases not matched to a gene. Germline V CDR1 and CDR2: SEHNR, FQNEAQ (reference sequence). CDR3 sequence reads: CASSPPTSGRSNEQFF. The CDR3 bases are TGTGCCAGCAGCCCACCGACTAGCGGGAGGTCGAATGAGCAGTTCTTC.

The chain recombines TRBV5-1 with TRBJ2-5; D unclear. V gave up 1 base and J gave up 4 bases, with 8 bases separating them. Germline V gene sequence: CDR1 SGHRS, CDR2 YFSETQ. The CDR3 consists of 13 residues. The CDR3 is CASSLWQGETQYF. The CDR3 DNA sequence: TGCGCCAGCAGCTTGTGGCAAGGAGAGACCCAGTACTTC.

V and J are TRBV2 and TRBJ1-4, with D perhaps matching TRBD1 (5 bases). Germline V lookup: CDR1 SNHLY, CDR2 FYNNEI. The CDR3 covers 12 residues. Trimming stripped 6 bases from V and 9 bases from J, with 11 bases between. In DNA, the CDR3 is TGTGCCAGCAGGGGGGACCGGAAAAAACTGTTTTTT. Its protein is CASRGDRKKLFF.

CDR3 amino acids: CASSDADPYGYTF. The CDR3 DNA follows: TGCGCCAGCAGCGATGCTGACCCCTATGGCTACACCTTC. The chain employs TRBV5-1 and TRBJ1-2; D not certain. Germline-derived CDR1 and CDR2 are SGHRS and YFSETQ. Deletions cut 4 bases from V and 4 bases from J, with 11 bases between. This CDR3 comprises 13 residues.

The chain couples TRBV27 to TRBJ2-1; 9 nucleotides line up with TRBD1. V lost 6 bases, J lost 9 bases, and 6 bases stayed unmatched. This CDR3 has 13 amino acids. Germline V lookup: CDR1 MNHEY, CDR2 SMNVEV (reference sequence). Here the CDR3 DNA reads TGTGCCAGCAGGGACAGGGGAGGGAGTGAGCAGTTCTTC. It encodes CASRDRGGSEQFF.

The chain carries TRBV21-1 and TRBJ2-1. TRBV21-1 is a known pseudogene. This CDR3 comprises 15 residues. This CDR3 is CASRVLHHSDNEQFF. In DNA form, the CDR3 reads TGTGCCAGCAGAGTGCTACACCATTCCGACAATGAGCAGTTCTTC.

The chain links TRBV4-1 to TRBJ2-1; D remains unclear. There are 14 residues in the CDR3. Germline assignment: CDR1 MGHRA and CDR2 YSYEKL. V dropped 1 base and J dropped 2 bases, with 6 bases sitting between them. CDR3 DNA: TGCGCCAGCAGCCAAGGGGTCACCTACAATGAGCAGTTCTTC. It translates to CASSQGVTYNEQFF.

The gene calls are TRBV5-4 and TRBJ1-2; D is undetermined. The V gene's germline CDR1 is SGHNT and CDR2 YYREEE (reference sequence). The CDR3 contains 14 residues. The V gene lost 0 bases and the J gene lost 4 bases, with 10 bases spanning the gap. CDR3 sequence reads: CASSLVPAVYGYTF. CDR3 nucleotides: TGTGCCAGCAGCTTGGTTCCAGCAGTCTATGGCTACACCTTC.

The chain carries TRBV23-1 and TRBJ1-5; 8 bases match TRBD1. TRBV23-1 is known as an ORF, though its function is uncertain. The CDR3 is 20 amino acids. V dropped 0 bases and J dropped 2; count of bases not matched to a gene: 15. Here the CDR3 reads CASSQSWGQVRDGGNQPQHF. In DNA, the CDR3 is TGCGCCAGCAGTCAATCATGGGGACAGGTCCGCGACGGGGGCAATCAGCCCCAGCATTTT.

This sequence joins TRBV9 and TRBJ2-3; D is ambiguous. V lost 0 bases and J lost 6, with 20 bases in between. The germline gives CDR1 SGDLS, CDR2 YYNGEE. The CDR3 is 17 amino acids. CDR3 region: CASSVGGWAGDQDTQYF. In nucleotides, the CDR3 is TGTGCCAGCAGCGTAGGGGGTTGGGCAGGCGACCAGGATACGCAGTATTTT.

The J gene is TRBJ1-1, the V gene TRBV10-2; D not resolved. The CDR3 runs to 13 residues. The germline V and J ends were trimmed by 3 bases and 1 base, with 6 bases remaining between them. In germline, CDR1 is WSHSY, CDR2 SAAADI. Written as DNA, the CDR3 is TGCGCCAGCAGTGACGAAGGGAACACTGAAGCTTTCTTT. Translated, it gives CASSDEGNTEAFF.

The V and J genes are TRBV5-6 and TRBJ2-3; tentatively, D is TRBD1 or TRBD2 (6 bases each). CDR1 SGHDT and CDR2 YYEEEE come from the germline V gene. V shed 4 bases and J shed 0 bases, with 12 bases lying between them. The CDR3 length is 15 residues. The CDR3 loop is CASSRGGTSTDTQYF. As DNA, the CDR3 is TGTGCCAGCAGCCGAGGGGGGACAAGCACAGATACGCAGTATTTT.